These 22 T cell receptor beta chains share one sample of origin, sequenced in a study of blood T cell repertoires in COVID-19. Profiling relied on immunoSEQ multiplex PCR, and the TCRdb table lists in-frame clones only, not all of them. The sample carries about 130,000 clones, more than 75% recorded once. The sequencing sample was made of peripheral blood. Receptors originate from a woman aged 70-85 years with COVID-19, enrolled during active disease.

This clone appeared once. The rearrangement joins TRBV5-1 to TRBJ1-6; D is possibly TRBD1 (5 bases). Deletions cut 0 bases from V and 9 bases from J, with 19 bases between. The CDR3 is 17 residues long. Germline CDR1 and CDR2: SGHRS and YFSETQ. The CDR3 protein is CASSLVMGLKPGSPLHF. The CDR3 DNA is TGCGCCAGCAGCTTGGTGATGGGACTCAAGCCTGGTTCACCCCTCCACTTT.

The rearrangement uses TRBV10-3 and TRBJ2-2; a possible D gene is TRBD2 (6 bases). The CDR3 totals 15 residues. Trimming shortened V by 2 bases and J by 9 bases, and 16 bases separated the two germline ends. Germline V gene sequence: CDR1 ENHRY, CDR2 SYGVKD. CDR3 coding DNA: TGTGCCATCAGTGAGACGGGACTGCGCCTCCGGGAGCTGTTTTTT. Amino acid sequence: CAISETGLRLRELFF.

As DNA, the CDR3 is TGTGCCAGCAGAGAGGGACAGGTCTATGGCTACACCTTC. Encoded protein: CASREGQVYGYTF. The V gene is TRBV12-3 or TRBV12-4, the J gene TRBJ1-2; the match to TRBD1 covers 8 bases. This CDR3 is 13 amino acids long. J was trimmed by 4 bases and V by 6 bases; bases with no gene match: 4.

In this sample, this clone turned up a few times. The chain carries TRBV6-6 and TRBJ1-6; the match to TRBD1 covers 7 bases. CDR1 and CDR2 (germline): MNHNY, SVGAGI (reference sequence). V dropped 5 bases and J dropped 0; count of bases not matched to a gene: 7. This CDR3 has 17 residues. CDR3 region: CASSRDSRPSYNSPLHF. The CDR3 nucleotides are TGTGCCAGCAGTCGGGACAGTCGACCCTCCTATAATTCACCCCTCCACTTT.

This chain links TRBV6-5 with TRBJ2-7; a weak D match, TRBD1 (7 bases). This CDR3 contains 15 residues. From germline, CDR1 is MNHEY and CDR2 SVGAGI. Trimming removed 5 bases at V and 0 bases at J, with 14 bases between. Written as DNA, the CDR3 is TGTGCCAGCAGTCCCAGGGGGGTACCCTCCTACGAGCAGTACTTC. It specifies CASSPRGVPSYEQYF.

This chain connects TRBV6-5 to TRBJ1-5, with D possibly matching TRBD1 (6 bases). Germline V CDR1 and CDR2: MNHEY, SVGAGI. V was pared by 9 bases and J by 1 base, with 7 bases between. This CDR3 has 12 amino acids. CDR3 sequence (DNA): TGTGCCAGGACAGGAAGCAATCAGCCCCAGCATTTT. As protein: CARTGSNQPQHF.

This chain links TRBV21-1 with TRBJ2-7; whether TRBD1, the table's D call, matches the DNA was not checked. TRBV21-1 is recorded as a pseudogene. The CDR3 runs to 12 residues. CDR3 bases: TGTGCCAGCAGCAATAAGGGGCACGAGCAGTACTTC. Protein sequence: CASSNKGHEQYF.

This clone was counted a single time. The rearrangement joins TRBV25-1 to TRBJ1-1; D call uncertain. Looked up from germline, CDR1 is MGHDK and CDR2 is SYGVNS. The CDR3 consists of 13 residues. Trimming left V 4 bases short and J 0 bases short, with 6 bases between. The chain's CDR3 is CASSGSMNTEAFF. CDR3 DNA: TGTGCCAGCAGTGGCTCTATGAACACTGAAGCTTTCTTT.

This chain connects TRBV5-6 to TRBJ1-2, with 8 positions matching TRBD1. CDR3 length: 13 amino acids. From germline, CDR1 is SGHDT and CDR2 YYEEEE. V shed 0 bases and J 8 bases; nucleotides not matched to a gene: 3. CDR3: CASSLDQGAGYTF. CDR3 DNA sequence: TGTGCCAGCAGCTTGGACCAGGGGGCGGGCTACACCTTC. Combining the CDR3 with reference TRBV5-6 and TRBJ1-2 gives the whole variable domain DAGVTQSPTHLIKTRGQQVTLRCSPKSGHDTVSWYQQALGQGPQFIFQYYEEEERQRGNFPDRFSGHQFPNYSSELNVNALLLGDSALYLCASSLDQGAGYTFGSGTRLTVV.

The chain combines TRBV18 with TRBJ2-7, with D tentatively TRBD2 (6 bases). The CDR3 has 15 amino acids. V was clipped by 3 bases and J by 1 base, with 13 bases between them. Germline CDR1 reads KGHSH; CDR2 reads LQKENI. DNA for the CDR3: TGTGCCAGCTCACCGGCGGGGCTAGGGTCCTACGAGCAGTACTTC. Translating gives CASSPAGLGSYEQYF.

The chain couples TRBV11-2 to TRBJ2-5; tentative D call: TRBD2 (6 bases). V was clipped by 7 bases and J by 1 base, with 10 bases between them. Germline V gene lookup returns CDR1 SGHAT and CDR2 FQNNGV. This CDR3 contains 13 residues. DNA for the CDR3: TGTGCCAGCAACTGGGGGGTCCAAGAGACCCAGTACTTC. It is translated as CASNWGVQETQYF.

The V and J genes are TRBV9 and TRBJ2-1; 12 nucleotides match TRBD2. Germline V gene lookup returns CDR1 SGDLS and CDR2 YYNGEE. The CDR3 contains 18 residues. Trimming took 5 bases from V and 0 from J; bases not matched to a gene: 9. CDR3 region: CASSGTSGGRSSYNEQFF. The CDR3 nucleotides are TGTGCCAGCAGTGGAACTAGCGGGGGGCGGAGCTCCTACAATGAGCAGTTCTTC.

This clone was picked up one time. The gene calls are TRBV27 and TRBJ1-2, with D possibly being TRBD1 (5 bases). V was trimmed by 6 bases and J by 5 bases, leaving 10 bases between them. The V gene's germline CDR1 is MNHEY and CDR2 SMNVEV (reference sequence). This CDR3 has 12 residues. The CDR3 DNA is TGTGCCAGCAGCAAAGACAGATATGGCTACACCTTC. It codes for CASSKDRYGYTF.

This clone was recorded only once. The V call is TRBV6-5, the J call TRBJ1-6, with a possible D match to TRBD1 (6 bases). V lost 7 bases to trimming and J lost 7 bases, with 17 bases between them. Per the germline V gene, CDR1 is MNHEY and CDR2 is SVGAGI. The CDR3 consists of 15 residues. The CDR3 protein is CASTSTGEGNSPLHF. Written as DNA, the CDR3 is TGTGCCAGCACCTCGACAGGAGAAGGGAATTCACCCCTCCACTTT.

The rearrangement uses TRBV4-1 and TRBJ2-7; 8 bases map to TRBD1. Germline CDR1 is MGHRA and CDR2 is YSYEKL. V shed 4 bases, J shed 6 bases, and the junction held 2 bases outside the gene matches. The CDR3 is 12 amino acids. The CDR3 region is CASSPQGGEQYF. CDR3 nucleotide sequence: TGCGCCAGCAGCCCACAGGGGGGCGAGCAGTACTTC.

The chain uses TRBV28 and TRBJ2-6; 8 nucleotides match TRBD1. The ends lost 7 bases at V and 0 bases at J; junction bases unmatched: 11. CDR3 size: 18 residues. Germline CDR1 MDHEN, CDR2 SYDVKM. Here the CDR3 DNA reads TGTGCCAGCACTAACCGACAGGGGACTTACTCTGGGGCCAACGTCCTGACTTTC. Protein product: CASTNRQGTYSGANVLTF.

The chain employs TRBV5-5 and TRBJ1-6; maybe TRBD1 (6 bases). V lost 4 bases and J lost 0, with 11 bases in between. The CDR3 consists of 16 residues. Per germline, CDR1 SGHKS and CDR2 YYEKEE (reference sequence). The CDR3 protein is CASSGTDSSYNSPLHF. The CDR3 DNA reads as TGTGCCAGCAGCGGAACGGACAGCTCCTATAATTCACCCCTCCACTTT.

The rearrangement links TRBV7-2 to TRBJ2-5; 13 nucleotides align to TRBD2. Looked up from germline, CDR1 is SGHTA and CDR2 is FQGNSA. This CDR3 region has 15 residues. J lost 4 bases, V lost 5 bases, and 4 bases had no gene match. The CDR3 region is CASSHTSGGGETQYF. The CDR3 DNA is TGTGCCAGCAGCCACACTAGCGGGGGGGGAGAGACCCAGTACTTC.

The chain combines TRBV11-2 with TRBJ1-6; TRBD1 matches at 7 bases. The CDR3 is made up of 17 amino acids. Germline lookup yields CDR1 SGHAT and CDR2 FQNNGV. After removal of 1 base from V and 0 bases from J, the junction contained 3 bases not matched to a gene. CDR3 sequence reads: CASSLGDSSSYNSPLHF. The CDR3 DNA follows: TGTGCCAGCAGCTTAGGGGACAGCAGCTCCTATAATTCACCCCTCCACTTT.

This clone was observed a few times. The chain recombines TRBV11-3 with TRBJ2-1; TRBD1 matches at 8 bases. Germline values: CDR1 SGHNT, CDR2 YENEEA. The CDR3 has 15 residues. The J segment lost 8 bases and the V segment lost 2 bases, leaving 8 bases of the junction unmatched. This chain's CDR3 is CASSLSQGAKDEQFF. The CDR3 bases are TGTGCCAGCAGCTTATCCCAGGGGGCAAAGGATGAGCAGTTCTTC.

CDR3 bases: TGTGCCAGTAGCGGGGCCCCGAACACCGGGGAGCTGTTTTTT. Amino acid sequence: CASSGAPNTGELFF. The rearrangement links TRBV7-3 to TRBJ2-2, with 8 bases identical to TRBD2. Germline values: CDR1 SGHTA, CDR2 FQGTGA. The length of the CDR3 is 14 residues. J was trimmed by 0 bases and V by 9 bases; bases with no gene match: 3.

The chain has TRBV30 and TRBJ2-5; 11 bases line up with TRBD1. In germline, CDR1 is GTSNPN, CDR2 SVGIG (reference sequence). The CDR3 consists of 16 residues. V was pared by 3 bases and J by 0 bases, with 6 bases of the junction left unmatched. The CDR3 loop reads CAWSDWTGGYQETQYF. DNA of the CDR3: TGTGCCTGGAGCGACTGGACAGGGGGCTACCAAGAGACCCAGTACTTC.